The 10 T cell receptor beta chains listed next were all sequenced from one sample in a study of monozygotic twins with inflammatory bowel disease (dated 2019 in TCRdb). The library was made by 5' RACE. The instrument given in TCRdb is Illumina HiSeq 2500. The reads underwent TCRdb reprocessing, giving one record for each CDR3 protein sequence and no DNA. The table kept for this sample lists roughly 160,000 distinct CDR3 sequences. The ten most abundant clones make up around 6.8% of the sample. Sequencing input: blood. These receptors all come from a human donor with ulcerative colitis or Crohn's disease, or a healthy co-twin of an affected twin (not recorded which).

The CDR3: CASSPLGSGGSSTDTQYF. V and J are TRBV5-1 and TRBJ2-3; TCRdb returns TRBD2, unconfirmable since there is no DNA. Germline V gives CDR1 SGHRS, CDR2 YFSETQ. This CDR3 contains 18 residues.

This chain uses TRBV18 with TRBJ2-3; TCRdb's D gene call, TRBD2, goes unchecked for lack of DNA. There are 16 residues in the CDR3. CDR1 KGHSH and CDR2 LQKENI come from the germline V gene. The CDR3 is CASSPPGLAGADTQYF.

This chain uses TRBV5-5 with TRBJ1-4; TCRdb's D gene call, TRBD1, goes unchecked for lack of DNA. From germline, CDR1 is SGHKS and CDR2 YYEKEE (reference sequence). The CDR3 extends over 14 amino acids. CDR3 protein: CASSLAGAAEKLFF.

The rearrangement uses TRBV19 and TRBJ2-1; the TRBD1 assignment by TCRdb is unverifiable without DNA. The CDR3 totals 13 residues. CDR1 and CDR2 from the germline V gene are LNHDA and SQIVND (reference sequence). The CDR3: CASAGTGINEQFF.

This chain links TRBV6-2 or TRBV6-3 with TRBJ1-5; with no DNA, the TCRdb D assignment of TRBD1 cannot be verified. The CDR3 loop spans 14 amino acids. Per germline, CDR1 MNHEY and CDR2 SVGEGT. CDR3: CASSYYRGNQPQHF.

This sequence joins TRBV12-3 or TRBV12-4 and TRBJ2-1; as DNA is missing, the TRBD2 call by TCRdb cannot be tested. There are 15 residues in the CDR3. The chain's CDR3 is CASSPGSGGGHEQFF.

The rearrangement uses TRBV21-1 and TRBJ1-4. TRBV21-1 is tagged as a pseudogene. The CDR3 length is 13 residues. The CDR3 here is CASSKGGREKLFF.

The genes are TRBV5-6 and TRBJ2-7; TCRdb reports TRBD2, a call that lacks DNA to check it against. The CDR3 length is 17 residues. Germline CDR1 SGHDT, CDR2 YYEEEE. CDR3 residues: CASSFTSGGVIPYEQYF.

This chain joins TRBV7-3 and TRBJ1-6. CDR1 and CDR2 from the germline V gene are SGHTA and FQGTGA. The CDR3 contains 13 residues. CDR3 protein: CASSLSYNSPLHF.

This sequence joins TRBV7-9 and TRBJ1-6; no DNA is available, so the TRBD1 call from TCRdb remains unchecked. This CDR3 spans 14 amino acids. The germline V gene has CDR1 SEHNR and CDR2 FQNEAQ (reference sequence). CDR3 in amino acids: CATRQASYNSPLHF.